Each of the 32 T cell receptor beta chains below was sequenced from the same sample in a study of blood T cells in healthy people across ages. Next came a second PCR, run for roughly 6 to 11 cycles, which used a sample-barcoded 5' primer along with a J-beta primer mix. TCRdb independently ran MiXCR on the 5' RACE reads; one entry per CDR3 protein. The sample consists of 2 million or so distinct CDR3 sequences, roughly 49% of them appearing once. Sequencing was performed on blood. These receptor sequences come from a woman in her 40s in good health.

The chain couples TRBV6-1 to TRBJ1-5; a possible D gene is TRBD1 (5 bases). V lost 7 bases to trimming and J lost 5 bases, with 15 bases between them. CDR1 and CDR2 from the germline V gene are MNHNS and SASEGT. There are 14 residues in the CDR3. CDR3 bases: TGTGCCAGCAACCGGGACGGTGGATATCAGCCCCAGCATTTT. Protein sequence: CASNRDGGYQPQHF.

The J gene is TRBJ1-1, the V gene TRBV5-1, with D possibly matching TRBD1 (5 bases). Trimming took 3 bases from V and 1 from J, leaving 19 bases between them. CDR3 size: 17 residues. Germline V gives CDR1 SGHRS, CDR2 YFSETQ. CDR3 nucleotide sequence: TGCGCCAGCAGCTCGGTAGGGACCCCAACACCGAACACTGAAGCTTTCTTT. Protein sequence: CASSSVGTPTPNTEAFF.

The chain combines TRBV6-2 or TRBV6-3 with TRBJ2-7; TRBD1 might be the D (5 bases). The CDR3 loop spans 18 amino acids. Germline V gene sequence: CDR1 MNHEY, CDR2 SVGEGT. Trimming cost V 1 base and J 1 base, with 20 bases left between them. The CDR3 DNA sequence: TGTGCCAGCAGTTACTATCTGATCCGAGACAGCCTTTCCTACGAGCAGTACTTC. Translated: CASSYYLIRDSLSYEQYF.

The chain combines TRBV5-1 with TRBJ1-1; no firm D call. In germline, CDR1 is SGHRS, CDR2 YFSETQ. V gave up 0 bases and J gave up 4 bases, with 13 bases separating them. The CDR3 length is 15 residues. In nucleotides, the CDR3 is TGCGCCAGCAGCTTGGTCGGGTTTTCGGGCACTGAAGCTTTCTTT. Amino acids: CASSLVGFSGTEAFF.

V gene TRBV12-3 or TRBV12-4 combines with J gene TRBJ2-7, with 7 bases lining up with TRBD1. The CDR3 is 17 residues long. V was pared by 5 bases and J by 3 bases, with 16 bases of the junction left unmatched. CDR3 sequence (DNA): TGTGCCAGCAGTGCCGGGACAGTGATCTCCCTAGTCTACGAGCAGTACTTC. Residues: CASSAGTVISLVYEQYF.

This clonotype has more than one count but fewer than ten. The chain uses TRBV28 and TRBJ2-2; D is unresolved. CDR3 length: 13 amino acids. The V end lost 4 bases, the J end lost 5 bases, and 8 bases lay between the germline ends. Per the germline V gene, CDR1 is MDHEN and CDR2 is SYDVKM. The CDR3 reads CASSSDRTGELFF. The CDR3 nucleotides are TGTGCCAGCAGTTCGGACCGTACCGGGGAGCTGTTTTTT. The whole variable domain, remainder taken from reference TRBV28 and TRBJ2-2, is DVKVTQSSRYLVKRTGEKVFLECVQDMDHENMFWYRQDPGLGLRLIYFSYDVKMKEKGDIPEGYSVSREKKERFSLILESASTNQTSMYLCASSSDRTGELFFGEGSRLTVL.

The chain recombines TRBV6-2 or TRBV6-3 with TRBJ1-5, with TRBD1 as a possible D gene (5 bases). This CDR3 spans 15 amino acids. V lost 6 bases, J lost 6 bases, and 18 bases lay in between. Germline V lookup: CDR1 MNHEY, CDR2 SVGEGT. CDR3 sequence (DNA): TGTGCCAGCAGGAAGACAGCAAATTCTGGTCAGCCCCAGCATTTT. It encodes CASRKTANSGQPQHF.

This clonotype was seen just once. The genes are TRBV28 and TRBJ2-4; unclear D gene. CDR1 and CDR2 from the germline V gene are MDHEN and SYDVKM. The CDR3 totals 13 residues. Trimming left V 5 bases short and J 13 bases short, with 18 bases between. This CDR3 reads CASSIGVANEQYF. CDR3 nucleotide sequence: TGTGCCAGCAGTATTGGGGTAGCCAATGAGCAGTACTTC.

J is TRBJ2-7 and V is TRBV27, with TRBD2 matching 10 bases. Germline V gives CDR1 MNHEY, CDR2 SMNVEV (reference sequence). V shed 5 bases, J shed 1 base, and the junction held 14 bases outside the gene matches. The CDR3 totals 18 residues. In DNA form, the CDR3 reads TGTGCCAGCAGTCCCGACCCCGGACTAGCGGCGGGGTCCTACGAGCAGTACTTC. Protein: CASSPDPGLAAGSYEQYF.

This clonotype occurred a few times. The V call is TRBV10-3, the J call TRBJ2-4; TRBD2 is a possible D gene (5 bases). CDR1 is ENHRY, CDR2 SYGVKD, per germline. This CDR3 contains 17 residues. V lost 6 bases and J lost 0, with 18 bases in between. In nucleotides, the CDR3 is TGTGCCATCAGCTCCGCGGGTGACACTTTAGCCAAAAACATTCAGTACTTC. Its protein product is CAISSAGDTLAKNIQYF.

The chain is built from TRBV6-6 and TRBJ2-1; tentative D call: TRBD2 (7 bases). V was clipped by 5 bases and J by 2 bases, with 13 bases between them. Germline-derived CDR1 and CDR2 are MNHNY and SVGAGI (reference sequence). The CDR3 has 15 residues. For the CDR3, the DNA is TGTGCCAGCAGTCAGGAGGGGGGGCCCTACAATGAGCAGTTCTTC. This translates into CASSQEGGPYNEQFF.

This clonotype was detected only a few times. V usage is TRBV12-3 or TRBV12-4 and J usage is TRBJ2-3; D possibly corresponds to TRBD2 (5 bases). V lost 8 bases and J 3 bases, leaving 12 bases between the germline ends. The CDR3 runs 13 residues. Here the CDR3 reads CASARVMTDTQYF. Written as DNA, the CDR3 is TGTGCCAGCGCGAGGGTGATGACAGATACGCAGTATTTT.

The chain has TRBV28 and TRBJ2-5; TRBD2 matches 9 bases. TRBJ2-7 matches the DNA end more closely, so the J call is doubtful. Per the germline V gene, CDR1 is MDHEN and CDR2 is SYDVKM. The CDR3 totals 17 residues. CDR3: CASTSRSAGLASGEQYF. The CDR3, as DNA: TGTGCCAGCACCTCAAGGTCGGCGGGACTAGCATCAGGCGAGCAGTACTTC.

As to this clonotype: One end of the junction is discordant with germline, which a read error may explain. The chain joins TRBV20-1 to TRBJ1-6; D possibly corresponds to TRBD1 (5 bases). CDR1 and CDR2 from the germline V gene are DFQATT and SNEGSKA (reference sequence). The CDR3 extends over 15 amino acids. The CDR3 here is CSTRKGQGSNSPLHF. The CDR3 bases are TGCAGTACTAGAAAGGGGCAGGGATCTAATTCACCCCTCCACTTT.

The chain joins TRBV6-2 or TRBV6-3 to TRBJ2-7, with D perhaps TRBD2 (5 bases). CDR1 is MNHEY and CDR2 is SVGEGT in the germline V gene. The CDR3 length is 15 residues. Trimming removed 0 bases at V and 1 base at J, with 10 bases between. This CDR3 is CASSYSFRRSYEQYF. The CDR3 DNA reads as TGTGCCAGCAGTTACTCGTTTCGGAGGTCCTACGAGCAGTACTTC.

The rearrangement links TRBV11-2 to TRBJ2-1; 9 bases map to TRBD1. CDR3 length equals 16 residues. Germline V CDR1 and CDR2: SGHAT, FQNNGV. With V trimmed by 6 bases and J by 5 bases, 11 bases remained unmatched. The CDR3 here is CASSSEWTGVNNEQFF. The CDR3 region has the DNA TGTGCCAGCAGTTCGGAATGGACAGGGGTAAACAATGAGCAGTTCTTC.

CDR3 coding DNA: TGTGCCAGCAGTGAGATGAGGGGCCGGAACTATGGCTACACCTTC. Translation gives CASSEMRGRNYGYTF. The V call is TRBV2, the J call TRBJ1-2; weak D call: TRBD1 (5 bases). The V gene lost 3 bases and the J gene lost 2 bases, with 13 bases spanning the gap. Germline V lookup: CDR1 SNHLY, CDR2 FYNNEI. This CDR3 spans 15 amino acids.

The rearrangement joins TRBV27 to TRBJ2-7, with unresolved D. The V and J ends lost 2 bases and 3 bases respectively, with 23 bases between them. Germline V gene lookup returns CDR1 MNHEY and CDR2 SMNVEV (reference sequence). The CDR3 sequence is 18 residues long. CDR3 nucleotide sequence: TGTGCCAGCAGTTTACTAGGCCCGAACGGAAATCCGTTCTACGAGCAGTACTTC. This encodes CASSLLGPNGNPFYEQYF.

This chain links TRBV11-1 with TRBJ2-1, with TRBD2 matching over 9 bases. Germline loops: CDR1 SGHAT, CDR2 FQDESV (reference sequence). The CDR3 runs to 19 residues. The ends lost 3 bases at V and 1 base at J; junction bases unmatched: 13. The CDR3 here is CASSFDQAGGPKSYNEQFF. The DNA of the CDR3 is TGTGCCAGCAGCTTTGATCAGGCGGGGGGGCCGAAATCCTACAATGAGCAGTTCTTC.

The chain joins TRBV12-3 or TRBV12-4 to TRBJ1-2; D is uncertain. The ends were cut back, 7 bases at V and 3 bases at J, with 15 bases in the middle. The length of the CDR3 is 14 residues. Written as DNA, the CDR3 is TGTGCCAGCACCCCCGACTGGACTGACTATGGCTACACCTTC. This gives the protein CASTPDWTDYGYTF.

The sample holds one count of this clonotype. Mismatch with germline at one junction end may stem from a read error. CDR3 region: CASSLAPTGPAAEAFF. The CDR3 coding sequence is TGTGCCAGTAGCTTAGCGCCGACAGGACCCGCGGCTGAAGCTTTCTTT. The chain combines TRBV11-2 with TRBJ1-1, with a possible D match to TRBD1 (6 bases). The CDR3 has 16 amino acids. The germline V gene encodes CDR1 SGHAT and CDR2 FQNNGV.

V usage is TRBV27 and J usage is TRBJ1-4; possible D gene TRBD1, 6 bases. With 5 bases removed from V and 7 bases from J, the gap between germline ends came to 17 bases. Germline V gives CDR1 MNHEY, CDR2 SMNVEV (reference sequence). This CDR3 is 15 amino acids long. Here the CDR3 DNA reads TGTGCCAGCAGTCCAAACAGGGCTCTTGGTGAAAAACTGTTTTTT. Encoded protein: CASSPNRALGEKLFF.

The rearrangement links TRBV7-2 to TRBJ1-1, with D possibly matching TRBD1 (5 bases). Trimming pared 4 bases from V and 10 bases from J, leaving 19 bases between. Germline V gives CDR1 SGHTA, CDR2 FQGNSA. CDR3 length: 14 amino acids. The CDR3 loop is CASSSDPTITGAFF. The CDR3 DNA reads TGTGCCAGCAGCTCTGATCCGACAATCACAGGAGCTTTCTTT.

This clonotype was recorded at least ten times. The chain joins TRBV9 to TRBJ2-5; D is unresolved. CDR3 length equals 14 residues. Germline CDR1 and CDR2: SGDLS and YYNGEE. V was pared by 0 bases and J by 1 base, with 7 bases between. CDR3 amino acids: CASSVGQTQETQYF. The CDR3 nucleotides are TGTGCCAGCAGCGTAGGGCAGACCCAAGAGACCCAGTACTTC.

The rearrangement uses TRBV5-1 and TRBJ2-1; 7 positions match TRBD1. This CDR3 is 15 amino acids long. Looked up from germline, CDR1 is SGHRS and CDR2 is YFSETQ. V lost 3 bases and J lost 7; bases outside the gene matches: 10. CDR3 coding DNA: TGCGCCAGCAGCTCGACAGGGCGAACGGGGAATGAGCAGTTCTTC. It encodes CASSSTGRTGNEQFF.

This clonotype showed up just a few times. V gene TRBV4-1 combines with J gene TRBJ2-5, with 10 bases that match TRBD1. J gave up 2 bases and V 2 bases, and 5 bases lay outside the gene matches. Looked up from germline, CDR1 is MGHRA and CDR2 is YSYEKL. This CDR3 contains 16 residues. CDR3 in DNA: TGCGCCAGCAGCCAAATACGGACAGGGGGGCAAGAGACCCAGTACTTC. It yields the protein CASSQIRTGGQETQYF.

This clonotype was detected only a few times. This chain connects TRBV4-3 to TRBJ2-7; 10 nucleotides agree with TRBD2. After removal of 0 bases from V and 1 base from J, the junction contained 3 bases not matched to a gene. The CDR3 sequence is 16 residues long. Germline-derived CDR1 and CDR2 are LGHNA and YSLEER. The CDR3 loop is CASSQEGTSASYEQYF. The CDR3 coding sequence is TGCGCCAGCAGCCAAGAAGGGACTAGCGCTTCCTACGAGCAGTACTTC.

This clonotype has more than one count but fewer than ten. The chain links TRBV6-2 or TRBV6-3 to TRBJ2-1; no definite D call. Germline CDR1 MNHEY, CDR2 SVGEGT. The ends were cut back, 2 bases at V and 0 bases at J, with 14 bases in the middle. This CDR3 is built from 17 residues. The CDR3 DNA sequence: TGTGCCAGCAGTTACGAGGCCCCTTTGAGCTCCTACAATGAGCAGTTCTTC. Translation gives CASSYEAPLSSYNEQFF.

This clonotype has just a few counts. The chain uses TRBV3-1 and TRBJ1-1; a weak D match, TRBD1 (5 bases). Germline loops: CDR1 LGHDT, CDR2 YNNKEL (reference sequence). Trimming shortened V by 1 base and J by 4 bases, and 16 bases separated the two germline ends. This CDR3 has 16 residues. The CDR3 here is CASSQVWGGRATEAFF. CDR3 sequence (DNA): TGTGCCAGCAGCCAAGTATGGGGGGGGAGGGCCACTGAAGCTTTCTTT.

This clonotype was counted a few times. This chain links TRBV5-1 with TRBJ2-7; TRBD1 is a possible D gene (5 bases). Trimming took off 3 bases at V and 7 bases at J, with 14 bases between the two ends. This CDR3 has 13 amino acids. Germline CDR1 SGHRS, CDR2 YFSETQ. The CDR3 bases are TGCGCCAGCAGCTCCTTGGACACACCGGAGCAGTACTTC. Translation: CASSSLDTPEQYF.

This chain joins TRBV20-1 and TRBJ2-7, with D uncertain. CDR1 and CDR2 (germline): DFQATT, SNEGSKA (reference sequence). The CDR3 is made up of 15 amino acids. V shed 5 bases and J shed 0 bases, with 17 bases lying between them. CDR3 nucleotides: TGCAGTGCTCAAAGCCCGGGTCAACACTCCTACGAGCAGTACTTC. Translating gives CSAQSPGQHSYEQYF.

This clonotype was observed once. This chain uses TRBV3-1 with TRBJ2-5; TRBD2 matches at 7 bases. Germline CDR1 is LGHDT and CDR2 is YNNKEL (reference sequence). This CDR3 comprises 16 residues. With 4 bases clipped from V and 2 bases from J, the junction kept 10 bases outside the gene matches. Here the CDR3 reads CASSLHPRDYQETQYF. The CDR3, as DNA: TGTGCCAGCAGCCTGCACCCCCGGGACTATCAAGAGACCCAGTACTTC.